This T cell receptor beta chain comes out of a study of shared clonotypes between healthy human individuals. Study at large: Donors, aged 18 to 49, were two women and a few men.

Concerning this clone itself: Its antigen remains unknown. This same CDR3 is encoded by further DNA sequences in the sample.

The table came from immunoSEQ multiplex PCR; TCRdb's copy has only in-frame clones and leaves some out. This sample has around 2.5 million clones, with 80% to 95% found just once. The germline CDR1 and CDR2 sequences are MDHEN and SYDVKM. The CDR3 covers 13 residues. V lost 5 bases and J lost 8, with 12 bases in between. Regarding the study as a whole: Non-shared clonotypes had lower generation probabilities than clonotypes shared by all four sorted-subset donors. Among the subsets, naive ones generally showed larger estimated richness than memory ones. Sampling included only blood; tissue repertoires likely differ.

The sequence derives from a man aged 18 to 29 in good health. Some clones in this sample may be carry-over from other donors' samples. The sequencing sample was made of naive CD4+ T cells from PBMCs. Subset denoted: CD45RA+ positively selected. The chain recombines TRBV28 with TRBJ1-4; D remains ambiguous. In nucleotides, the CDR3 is TGTGCCAGCAGTCTCGGACGAGGGGAAAAACTGTTTTTT. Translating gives CASSLGRGEKLFF.